These T cell receptor beta chains were read from a single sample in a study of identical twins. Each CDR3 protein gets one entry after TCRdb re-called the 5' RACE reads with MiXCR. The data contain some 660,000 distinct CDR3 sequences, under 9% of them singletons. The sample was also reused in another study, on yellow fever vaccine responses in identical twins.

The material sequenced was PBMCs. All receptors derive from a woman aged 18-29 years in good health. Both conserved end residues are part of each CDR3. D genes are given only for firm matches. Clone size is not always given. Where it is, it says once, few, many or a class for expanded clones.

D	size	V	J	CDR3	DNA
TRBD1	.	TRBV15	TRBJ2-6	CATSRGGTGDPGANVLTF	TGTGCCACCAGCAGAGGAGGGACAGGGGACCCCGGGGCCAACGTCCTGACTTTC
TRBD1	.	TRBV5-1	TRBJ2-3	CASSATGATDTQYF	TGCGCCAGCAGCGCTACAGGGGCGACAGATACGCAGTATTTT
.	few	TRBV5-1	TRBJ1-4	CASSVGTNEKLFF	TGCGCCAGCAGCGTGGGGACTAATGAAAAACTGTTTTTT
.	few	TRBV24-1	TRBJ1-5	CATRMYQPQHF	TGTGCCACCAGGATGTATCAGCCCCAGCATTTT
TRBD2	.	TRBV20-1	TRBJ2-1	CSARKAIAGGPREQFF	TGCAGTGCTAGAAAGGCCATAGCGGGGGGGCCACGTGAGCAGTTCTTC
.	many	TRBV14	TRBJ1-6	CASSHAGREPLHF	TGTGCCAGCAGCCACGCCGGTCGAGAACCCCTCCACTTT
TRBD2	.	TRBV11-3	TRBJ2-1	CASSSRGTSGGGWVKNEQFF	TGTGCCAGCAGCTCCCGAGGGACTAGCGGGGGGGGATGGGTTAAAAATGAGCAGTTCTTC
.	few	TRBV27	TRBJ2-5	CASSLNRDELARETQYF	TGTGCCAGCAGTTTAAATCGGGATGAGCTAGCGAGAGAGACCCAGTACTTC
.	many	TRBV4-1	TRBJ2-3	CASSGVGFLDPDTQYF	TGCGCCAGCAGCGGTGTGGGCTTTCTTGATCCAGATACGCAGTATTTT
TRBD1	.	TRBV5-1	TRBJ2-1	CASSSDRGLDEQFF	TGCGCCAGCAGTTCTGACAGGGGGCTCGATGAGCAGTTCTTC
.	few	TRBV3-1	TRBJ1-1	CASSQVTIGRRTEAFF	TGTGCCAGCAGCCAAGTTACAATAGGGAGGCGGACTGAAGCTTTCTTT
TRBD1	few	TRBV11-2	TRBJ2-3	CASSLILTGGTDTQYF	TGTGCCAGCAGTTTGATACTGACAGGGGGGACAGATACGCAGTATTTT
TRBD1	.	TRBV25-1	TRBJ2-7	CASSGYHGTGNYEQYF	TGTGCCAGCAGTGGATACCATGGGACAGGGAACTACGAGCAGTACTTC
.	few	TRBV5-1	TRBJ2-3	CASSSYRKTSTDTQYF	TGCGCCAGCAGCTCCTACAGGAAAACTAGCACAGATACGCAGTATTTT
.	.	TRBV12-3/TRBV12-4	TRBJ2-3	CASGPWGVGTDTQYF	TGTGCCAGCGGCCCTTGGGGCGTGGGCACAGATACGCAGTATTTT
.	.	TRBV5-1	TRBJ2-2	CASSSRGNGELFF	TGCGCCAGCAGCTCCAGGGGTAACGGGGAGCTGTTTTTT
.	.	TRBV2	TRBJ2-1	CASSYDSNNEQFF	TGTGCCAGCAGTTACGACAGCAACAATGAGCAGTTCTTC
TRBD2	.	TRBV18	TRBJ2-7	CASSPQRSTSGRAFYEQYF	TGTGCCAGCTCACCTCAACGCTCGACTAGCGGGAGGGCCTTCTACGAGCAGTACTTC
TRBD1	many	TRBV7-2	TRBJ1-2	CASSLAGQGSHGYTF	TGTGCCAGCAGCTTAGCGGGACAGGGGAGTCATGGCTACACCTTC
.	many	TRBV7-3	TRBJ2-1	CASSLIGNEQFF	TGTGCCAGCAGTTTAATCGGAAATGAGCAGTTCTTC
.	few	TRBV14	TRBJ2-2	CASSQDYGSANTGELFF	TGTGCCAGCAGCCAAGATTATGGCAGCGCGAACACCGGGGAGCTGTTTTTT
TRBD1	few	TRBV9	TRBJ2-5	CASSVEAGTAPRETQYF	TGTGCCAGCAGCGTAGAAGCTGGGACAGCCCCCCGTGAGACCCAGTACTTC
TRBD1	.	TRBV7-2	TRBJ2-3	CASSTGQGAVGDTQYF	TGTGCCAGCAGCACGGGACAGGGGGCGGTGGGAGATACGCAGTATTTT
.	few	TRBV20-1	TRBJ2-2	CSATKGQIYTGELFF	TGCAGTGCCACTAAAGGACAGATATACACCGGGGAGCTGTTTTTT
.	many	TRBV28	TRBJ1-4	CASRLQGANEKLFF	TGTGCCAGCAGACTACAGGGTGCTAATGAAAAACTGTTTTTT
TRBD1	.	TRBV29-1	TRBJ1-1	CSATGGEFNTEAFF	TGCAGCGCGACAGGGGGGGAATTCAACACTGAAGCTTTCTTT
.	.	TRBV2	TRBJ2-5	CASRGTLQETQYF	TGTGCCAGCAGGGGGACACTGCAAGAGACCCAGTACTTC
TRBD1	.	TRBV6-1	TRBJ1-5	CASSEARQGSQPQHF	TGTGCCAGCAGTGAAGCGCGACAGGGTAGTCAGCCCCAGCATTTT
.	many	TRBV12-3/TRBV12-4	TRBJ1-5	CASSLAVSENSNQPQHF	TGTGCCAGCAGTTTAGCAGTTTCAGAGAATAGCAATCAGCCCCAGCATTTT
TRBD1	.	TRBV9	TRBJ2-3	CASSVDRVDTDTQYF	TGTGCCAGCAGCGTGGACAGGGTCGATACAGATACGCAGTATTTT
.	.	TRBV20-1	TRBJ2-1	CSAEEWANEQFF	TGCAGTGCTGAGGAATGGGCGAATGAGCAGTTCTTC
.	.	TRBV9	TRBJ1-1	CASSVATRGNTEAFF	TGTGCCAGCAGCGTAGCTACGAGAGGGAACACTGAAGCTTTCTTT
TRBD1	few	TRBV12-3/TRBV12-4	TRBJ1-2	CASSLGLGGSGYTF	TGTGCCAGCAGTTTAGGTTTAGGGGGCTCTGGCTACACCTTC
.	.	TRBV7-8	TRBJ2-1	CASSSRDRNNEQFF	TGTGCCAGCAGCTCTCGGGACCGAAACAATGAGCAGTTCTTC
.	.	TRBV12-3/TRBV12-4	TRBJ1-6	CASNTQNTPLHF	TGTGCCAGCAATACACAGAACACACCCCTCCACTTT
.	many	TRBV6-5	TRBJ2-4	CASSYSTQPTRAKNIQYF	TGTGCCAGCAGTTACTCGACACAGCCAACAAGAGCCAAAAACATTCAGTACTTC
.	.	TRBV20-1	TRBJ2-1	CSARVAETYNEQFF	TGCAGTGCCCGCGTAGCGGAAACCTACAATGAGCAGTTCTTC
.	few	TRBV5-1	TRBJ2-1	CASSDEDSSPTQFF	TGCGCCAGCAGCGACGAGGACAGCTCCCCCACTCAGTTCTTC
TRBD1	.	TRBV7-3	TRBJ2-2	CASSRDRGDGELFF	TGTGCCAGCAGCAGGGACAGGGGCGACGGGGAGCTGTTTTTT
TRBD1	few	TRBV29-1	TRBJ2-7	CSVERGRGPREQYF	TGCAGCGTTGAGAGGGGCAGGGGGCCTCGAGAGCAGTACTTC
.	.	TRBV7-2	TRBJ2-1	CASSLGGGRLTGNEQFF	TGTGCCAGCAGCTTAGGAGGGGGGCGCCTTACAGGGAATGAGCAGTTCTTC
TRBD2	many	TRBV6-4	TRBJ2-1	CASSDSPGGSINEQFF	TGTGCCAGCAGTGACTCTCCGGGGGGGTCTATCAATGAGCAGTTCTTC
TRBD2	few	TRBV20-1	TRBJ2-2	CSASKEEAGGTTGELFF	TGCAGTGCTAGCAAAGAGGAAGCGGGAGGAACCACCGGGGAGCTGTTTTTT